This TCR beta chain came from a study of neurological immune-mediated disorders. The germline V gene encodes CDR1 SGHRS and CDR2 YFSETQ. The V gene lost 1 base and the J gene lost 4 bases, with 14 bases spanning the gap. The CDR3 sequence is 15 residues long. This clonotype was picked up many times. The cDNA was generated by 5'RACE with 10-nucleotide random UMIs. TCRdb re-called the 5' RACE reads through MiXCR, storing one row per CDR3 protein. The data show about 50,000 distinct CDR3 sequences, 16% seen once. The study built unsorted libraries from 2 million PBMCs kept at -80 C. The rearrangement uses TRBV5-1 and TRBJ1-2; D is perhaps TRBD1 (6 bases). Sequences were obtained from PBMCs. The receptor was derived from a man in his fifties or sixties in good health. This chain's CDR3 is CASSLFRGAGYGYTF. Here the CDR3 DNA reads TGCGCCAGCAGCTTGTTCCGGGGGGCAGGCTATGGCTACACCTTC.